This entry lists 29 T cell receptor beta chains sequenced from one sample in a study of tumor and adjacent non-tumor tissue in lung cancer. This sample's RNA came from whole unsorted tissue. The normal lung tissue was taken more than 3 cm from the tumor edge. The library came from three nested PCR rounds adapted from ARM-PCR protocols. TCRdb recomputed calls from the multiplex PCR reads with MiXCR, one row per CDR3 protein. The sample carries 45,000 or so distinct CDR3 sequences, 60% to 70% recorded once. Sequenced: distant non-tumor lung tissue. These receptors were taken from a woman in her 40s with non-small cell lung cancer.

This clonotype showed up many times. J is TRBJ2-4 and V is TRBV12-3 or TRBV12-4; the D gene is possibly TRBD1 (5 bases). The V end lost 4 bases, the J end lost 7 bases, and 14 bases lay between the germline ends. This CDR3 is built from 14 residues. CDR3 nucleotide sequence: TGTGCCAGCAGTTCCCCCAGGGAAGGGAACATTCAGTACTTC. This sequence encodes CASSSPREGNIQYF.

Note on this clonotype: This may stem from a read error, because a much larger clone lies one nucleotide away. V usage is TRBV7-8 and J usage is TRBJ2-5, with TRBD2 identical over 8 bases. Germline CDR1 and CDR2: SGHVS and FQNEAQ. CDR3 size: 14 residues. CDR3 DNA sequence: TGTGCCAGCAGCCTAGCGGGCAGCCTGTCGGCCCAGTACTTC. It codes for CASSLAGSLSAQYF.

The chain joins TRBV28 to TRBJ1-5, with 8 positions matching TRBD1. TRBJ2-3 matches the DNA end more closely, so the J call is doubtful. Germline V gene lookup returns CDR1 MDHEN and CDR2 SYDVKM. CDR3 length: 14 amino acids. DNA for the CDR3: TGTGCCAACGCCCTGACAGGGGCCACTCAGCCCCAGTATTTT. Translated: CANALTGATQPQYF.

A note on this clonotype: A read error is possible here, since a much larger clone lies one base away. V gene TRBV20-1 combines with J gene TRBJ2-7, with D perhaps TRBD1 (6 bases). Germline CDR1 DFQATT, CDR2 SNEGSKA (reference sequence). V lost 1 base and J lost 5, with 21 bases in between. This CDR3 is built from 16 residues. The CDR3 loop is CSARVHPGHVGNEQYF. The CDR3 coding sequence is TGCAGTGCTAGAGTCCACCCGGGACATGTGGGAAACGAGCAGTACTTC.

A word on this clonotype: A much bigger clone sits one base away, suggesting this may be a read error. This CDR3 fails to terminate in the conserved phenylalanine or tryptophan, so it likely reflects a read error. V and J are TRBV20-1 and TRBJ2-6, with D unclear. Trimming pared 6 bases from V and 2 bases from J, leaving 14 bases between. The V gene's germline CDR1 is DFQATT and CDR2 SNEGSKA (reference sequence). CDR3 length equals 15 residues. This CDR3 reads CSAMTLGTGANVLTI. The CDR3 DNA is TGCAGTGCCATGACTCTGGGGACTGGGGCCAACGTCCTGACTATC.

This clonotype was detected ten times or more. The rearrangement uses TRBV20-1 and TRBJ2-7; D gene unclear. The CDR3 extends over 14 amino acids. CDR1 DFQATT and CDR2 SNEGSKA come from the germline V gene (reference sequence). V was cut by 2 bases and J by 6 bases, with 17 bases left in between. The chain's CDR3 is CSARLHTPSGEQYF. CDR3 nucleotides: TGCAGTGCTAGATTGCATACCCCTTCGGGCGAGCAGTACTTC.

This clonotype was observed a single time. Relative to the germline gene, one junction end is altered; a read error may explain this. The J gene is TRBJ1-2, the V gene TRBV4-1; a weak D match, TRBD1 (5 bases). The CDR3 consists of 14 residues. From germline, CDR1 is MGHRA and CDR2 YSYEKL. Here the CDR3 reads CASIQVGGLGGYTF. The DNA of the CDR3 is TGCGCCAGCATCCAGGTCGGGGGATTAGGCGGCTACACGTTC.

For this clonotype: A read error may be the cause here, since a much bigger clone is one base away. The chain combines TRBV6-5 with TRBJ2-7; D is tentatively TRBD1 or TRBD2 (5 bases each). Germline-derived CDR1 and CDR2 are MNHEY and SVGAGI. There are 16 residues in the CDR3. The germline V and J ends were trimmed by 2 bases and 9 bases, with 23 bases remaining between them. Here the CDR3 DNA reads TGTGCCAGCAGTTACCCGATGAGGACACCCGTCGGGATGCAGTACTTC. As protein: CASSYPMRTPVGMQYF.

This clonotype was seen a few times. Sequence at one end of the junction differs from germline and may be a read error. The chain links TRBV30 to TRBJ2-1; 7 positions agree with TRBD2. The CDR3 sequence is 14 residues long. Germline V CDR1 and CDR2: GTSNPN, SVGIG (reference sequence). CDR3 residues: CAWSLLADYNEQPF. The CDR3 DNA is TGTGCCTGGAGTCTGCTAGCGGACTACAATGAGCAGCCCTTC.

This clonotype was seen a few times. The germline gene is not matched at one end of the junction; a read error may be the cause. This chain joins TRBV12-3 or TRBV12-4 and TRBJ2-2; TRBD2 matches at 14 bases. This CDR3 has 16 residues. The CDR3, as DNA: TGTGCCAGCAGTCGGACTAGCGGGGGGAACACCGGGGAGCTGCTTTTT. Translating it yields CASSRTSGGNTGELLF.

For this clonotype: Compared with germline, one end of the junction differs, possibly owing to a read error. The chain combines TRBV11-2 with TRBJ2-7; 7 nucleotides agree with TRBD2. The CDR3 length is 13 residues. Germline V lookup: CDR1 SGHAT, CDR2 FQNNGV. The CDR3 sequence: CTSSRDYRYGQYF. CDR3 coding DNA: TGTACCAGCAGCCGGGACTACCGATACGGGCAGTATTTC. Looking up the rest from reference TRBV11-2 and TRBJ2-7 gives the full variable domain: EAGVAQSPRYKIIEKRQSVAFWCNPISGHATLYWYQQILGQGPKLLIQFQNNGVVDDSQLPKDRFSAERLKGVDSTLKIQPAKLEDSAVYLCTSSRDYRYGQYFGPGTRLTVT.

A remark on this clonotype: This may arise from a read error, as a much more abundant clone is one base away. In this CDR3 the conserved last residue, phenylalanine or tryptophan, is missing, so a read error is likely. The chain links TRBV28 to TRBJ2-1; D unclear. Trimming left V 4 bases short and J 8 bases short, with 6 bases between. CDR1 MDHEN and CDR2 SYDVKM come from the germline V gene. The length of the CDR3 is 11 residues. CDR3 in amino acids: CASSWPYEQFL. CDR3 nucleotide sequence: TGTGCCAGCAGTTGGCCGTATGAGCAGTTCCTC.

Worth noting for this clonotype: A read error may be the cause here, since a much bigger clone is one base away. The chain uses TRBV2 and TRBJ1-5; D gene ambiguous. From germline, CDR1 is SNHLY and CDR2 FYNNEI. Trimming took 8 bases from V and 2 from J, leaving 13 bases between them. This CDR3 has 14 residues. CDR3 nucleotides: TGTGCCAGCCGGACCATGGAGGGCAATCAGCCCCAGCATTTT. Protein product: CASRTMEGNQPQHF. Full variable domain (missing parts from reference TRBV2 and TRBJ1-5): EPEVTQTPSHQVTQMGQEVILRCVPISNHLYFYWYRQILGQKVEFLVSFYNNEISEKSEIFDDQFSVERPDGSNFTLKIRSTKLEDSAMYFCASRTMEGNQPQHFGDGTRLSIL.

Ten or more counts support this clonotype. A junction boundary mismatches the germline segment, possibly from a read error. V is TRBV30 and J is TRBJ2-5; D gene unclear. Germline assignment: CDR1 GTSNPN and CDR2 SVGIG (reference sequence). CDR3 length: 14 amino acids. The CDR3 spells CAWTQGTSQGTQYF. CDR3 DNA: TGTGCCTGGACTCAAGGTACCTCCCAAGGGACCCAGTACTTC.

The rearrangement links TRBV6-5 to TRBJ1-6; D is ambiguous. In germline, CDR1 is MNHEY, CDR2 SVGAGI. Deletions cut 4 bases from V and 9 bases from J, with 16 bases between. The length of the CDR3 is 15 residues. In DNA, the CDR3 is TGTGCCAGCAGTTTCCATAATGTTTTGGGTTCACCCCTCCACTTT. Residues: CASSFHNVLGSPLHF.

On this clonotype itself: A much larger clonotype is one base distant, so this may be a read error. The chain employs TRBV20-1 and TRBJ1-1; 7 bases are a match to TRBD1. Germline values: CDR1 DFQATT, CDR2 SNEGSKA (reference sequence). This CDR3 is 13 amino acids long. Losses at the gene ends were 6 bases for V and 4 bases for J; bases not matched to a gene: 8. CDR3 amino acids: CSARRQGVTEAFF. CDR3 DNA: TGCAGTGCGAGGCGACAGGGTGTCACTGAAGCTTTCTTT.

As regards this clonotype: At one boundary the junction diverges from the germline segment, which might be a read error. The chain has TRBV30 and TRBJ2-2; TRBD2 is a possible D gene (6 bases). The CDR3 loop spans 14 amino acids. The V gene's germline CDR1 is GTSNPN and CDR2 SVGIG (reference sequence). The CDR3 coding sequence is TGTGCCCGGAGTGAAAGGGTGGAAACCGGGGGGCTGTTTTTT. It specifies CARSERVETGGLFF. Based on the CDR3 plus reference TRBV30 and TRBJ2-2, the full variable domain is SQTIHQWPATLVQPVGSPLSLECTVEGTSNPNLYWYRQAAGRGLQLLFYSVGIGQISSEVPQNLSASRPQDRQFILSSKKLLLSDSGFYLCARSERVETGGLFFGEGSRLTVL.

In the case of this clonotype: The conserved final phenylalanine or tryptophan is absent from the CDR3, which likely points to a read error. The limits of the CDR3 on the DNA are not certain, so only TCRdb's listed CDR3 is given. The chain has TRBV11-3 and TRBJ2-7; TRBD1, the table's D call, was not compared with the DNA. A total of 12 residues make up the CDR3, ends included. In germline, CDR1 is SGHNT, CDR2 YENEEA. CDR3 residues: CASILERGEKYY.

This clonotype appeared a single time. Here the CDR3 omits its conserved ending phenylalanine or tryptophan, so a read error is the likely source. The chain joins TRBV11-2 to TRBJ2-5, with D possibly being TRBD1 (6 bases). Looked up from germline, CDR1 is SGHAT and CDR2 is FQNNGV. The CDR3 runs 17 residues. The CDR3 DNA is TGTGCTAGCAGCTTAGGACCCAACAGGGTAGGAAGAGAGACCCAGTACTCC. As protein: CASSLGPNRVGRETQYS.

V usage is TRBV12-3 or TRBV12-4 and J usage is TRBJ1-4, with a tentative D call TRBD1 (5 bases). Trimming left V 3 bases short and J 11 bases short, with 19 bases between. CDR3 length equals 15 residues. The CDR3 bases are TGTGCCAGCAGTTTGGTGGACCCAGGACATGGGAAACTGTTTTTT. Protein sequence: CASSLVDPGHGKLFF.

For this clonotype: Since no conserved phenylalanine or tryptophan closes the CDR3, a read error is the likely cause. The V gene is TRBV6-5, the J gene TRBJ2-2; TRBD1 agrees at 8 bases. In germline, CDR1 is MNHEY, CDR2 SVGAGI. J lost 3 bases, V lost 9 bases, and 3 bases had no gene match. The CDR3 length is 13 residues. The CDR3 is CASKTGDTGELFY. CDR3 DNA: TGTGCCAGTAAGACAGGGGACACCGGGGAGCTGTTTTAT.

With regard to this clonotype: The junction departs from germline at one end; a sequencing error may be responsible. The V call is TRBV28, the J call TRBJ2-1; 8 bases are a match to TRBD1. Looked up from germline, CDR1 is MDHEN and CDR2 is SYDVKM. The CDR3 is 19 residues long. DNA of the CDR3: TGTGCCAGCAGTTCGTCTTTATCATTCGGACAGGGAGAGGACAATGAGCGGTTCTTC. Translating it yields CASSSSLSFGQGEDNERFF.

To note about this clonotype: An end of the junction does not agree with germline; a read error may underlie this. The chain carries TRBV11-3 and TRBJ2-2; TRBD2 is a possible D gene (5 bases). The CDR3 contains 13 residues. The germline V gene encodes CDR1 SGHNT and CDR2 YENEEA. This CDR3 is CVSSFENIGELLF. The CDR3 DNA reads TGTGTCAGCAGCTTCGAGAACATCGGGGAGCTGTTATTT.

To note about this clonotype: The missing conserved phenylalanine or tryptophan at the end of this CDR3 makes a read error likely. The limits of the CDR3 on the DNA are not certain, so only TCRdb's listed CDR3 is given. The chain has TRBV11-1 and TRBJ2-7; the DNA was not used to check the table's D call, TRBD1. The CDR3 region is 12 residues in length, termini included. Germline-derived CDR1 and CDR2 are SGHAT and FQDESV (reference sequence). CDR3 region: CASSLGRGEHYL.

In the case of this clonotype: At one of its ends the junction is not consistent with the germline gene, which may arise from a read error. V usage is TRBV11-2 and J usage is TRBJ2-7, with D hard to call. The germline CDR1 and CDR2 sequences are SGHAT and FQNNGV. The CDR3 extends over 16 amino acids. CDR3 amino acids: CANSLGNWGAGDEQCF. The CDR3 region has the DNA TGTGCCAATAGCTTAGGGAATTGGGGTGCAGGAGACGAGCAGTGCTTC.

This clonotype was seen a handful of times. A read error may account for a junction end that differs from germline. J is TRBJ2-3 and V is TRBV7-9; the D gene is possibly TRBD2 (7 bases). This CDR3 region has 22 residues. Germline V CDR1 and CDR2: SEHNR, FQNEAQ (reference sequence). DNA of the CDR3: TGTGCCCGCAGCTCATCCGCCGAAACTAGGGGGAGGGCGTCGGGGGTTTCGGATACGCAGTATTTT. Encoded protein: CARSSSAETRGRASGVSDTQYF.

This clonotype was found many times. V usage is TRBV4-2 and J usage is TRBJ2-5; D uncertain. V dropped 4 bases and J dropped 2 bases, with 11 bases sitting between them. The CDR3 has 14 amino acids. Germline-derived CDR1 and CDR2 are LGHNA and YNFKEQ. The CDR3 DNA follows: TGTGCCAGCAGCCCAGCCTTTGATCAAGAGACCCAGTACTTC. It codes for CASSPAFDQETQYF.

This clonotype appeared a few times. Germline is not matched at one junction end, which may reflect a read error. This chain uses TRBV28 with TRBJ1-5; D unresolved. Germline-derived CDR1 and CDR2 are MDHEN and SYDVKM. The CDR3 is 13 residues long. The DNA for the CDR3 is TGTGCCAGCACTTTAATGGTGGATCAGCCCCAGCATTTT. Protein: CASTLMVDQPQHF. The variable domain in full, completed from reference TRBV28 and TRBJ1-5, reads DVKVTQSSRYLVKRTGEKVFLECVQDMDHENMFWYRQDPGLGLRLIYFSYDVKMKEKGDIPEGYSVSREKKERFSLILESASTNQTSMYLCASTLMVDQPQHFGDGTRLSIL.

The chain uses TRBV6-2 or TRBV6-3 and TRBJ2-5; weak D call: TRBD2 (5 bases). V lost 9 bases, J lost 7 bases, and 21 bases lay in between. Germline CDR1 MNHEY, CDR2 SVGEGT. This CDR3 contains 14 residues. CDR3 DNA sequence: TGTGCCAGTTTCCAAGACTACCCCGAGGGGACCCAGTACTTC. Protein sequence: CASFQDYPEGTQYF.